What follows are 2 T cell receptor beta chains derived from one specimen sequenced in a study of type 1 regulatory T cells. Their antigens remain unidentified. TCRdb redid the calling of the reads with MiXCR, one entry per CDR3 protein. Of approximately 42,000 distinct CDR3 sequences detected, 12% appear once; the ten largest clones hold around 8%. Source material: cultured non-Tr1 T cells, either the whole culture or a sorted T cell fraction (not recorded which). The receptors originated from a human donor in good health.

This chain links TRBV6-5 with TRBJ1-2; tentatively, D is TRBD1 (5 bases). CDR3 length equals 16 residues. V lost 0 bases and J lost 10, with 21 bases in between. Germline lookup yields CDR1 MNHEY and CDR2 SVGAGI. CDR3 bases: TGTGCCAGCAGTTACTCTATTTTTGGGGCAGGGAGTGACTACACCTTC. Translating gives CASSYSIFGAGSDYTF.

On this clonotype itself: Possible read error: a much larger clone is one base away. The rearrangement uses TRBV20-1 and TRBJ1-1, with a weak D call TRBD1 (5 bases). Germline-derived CDR1 and CDR2 are DFQATT and SNEGSKA (reference sequence). CDR3 length: 14 residues. V shed 4 bases and J shed 3 bases, with 15 bases lying between them. The CDR3 bases are TGCAGTGCTAAAATGGGACCGCGGGACACTGAAGCTTTCTTT. It is translated as CSAKMGPRDTEAFF.